Following are 9 T cell receptor beta chains from one sample sequenced in a study of early T cells in non-severe SARS-CoV-2 infection. Via MiXCR, TCRdb re-called the 5' RACE reads, giving one row per CDR3 protein. The sample comprises 60,000 or so distinct CDR3 sequences, approximately 13% of which are singletons, and roughly 4% rests with the top ten. The sequencing sample was made of whole blood. These receptors all stem from an adult who was a healthcare worker with PCR-confirmed SARS-CoV-2 infection or an uninfected control (not recorded which).

This clonotype is termed medium-sized. The rearrangement uses TRBV5-1 and TRBJ2-2; D is unresolved. V was clipped by 1 base and J by 4 bases, with 11 bases between them. Germline V CDR1 and CDR2: SGHRS, YFSETQ. The CDR3 spans 15 residues. In DNA form, the CDR3 reads TGCGCCAGCAGCTTGAGGCCAGGCGCCACCGGGGAGCTGTTTTTT. This encodes CASSLRPGATGELFF. The full variable domain, completed using reference TRBV5-1 and TRBJ2-2, is KAGVTQTPRYLIKTRGQQVTLSCSPISGHRSVSWYQQTPGQGLQFLFEYFSETQRNKGNFPGRFSGRQFSNSRSEMNVSTLELGDSALYLCASSLRPGATGELFFGEGSRLTVL.

This clonotype occurred many times. The chain couples TRBV11-2 to TRBJ2-3, with TRBD2 matching over 13 bases. Germline V gene sequence: CDR1 SGHAT, CDR2 FQNNGV. The CDR3 has 17 residues. After removal of 5 bases from V and 4 bases from J, the junction contained 9 bases not matched to a gene. The CDR3, as DNA: TGTGCCAGCAGCACCACCCAACTAGCGGGGGGGCCAGATACGCAGTATTTT. It specifies CASSTTQLAGGPDTQYF.

The genes are TRBV5-1 and TRBJ2-1, with D perhaps given as TRBD1 or TRBD2 (5 bases each). The V gene's germline CDR1 is SGHRS and CDR2 YFSETQ. The length of the CDR3 is 15 residues. Trimming removed 6 bases from V and 0 bases from J, with 13 bases in between. This CDR3 reads CASTDGTSSYNEQFF. CDR3 sequence (DNA): TGCGCCAGCACCGACGGGACGAGCTCCTACAATGAGCAGTTCTTC.

This clonotype came up many times. The CDR3 bases are TGTGCCAGCAGTGATAGGACAGGGGGCTTCGAGCAGTACTTC. Translation: CASSDRTGGFEQYF. The rearrangement links TRBV2 to TRBJ2-7; 11 bases map to TRBD1. The CDR3 covers 14 residues. J gave up 6 bases and V 3 bases, and 4 bases lay outside the gene matches. CDR1 and CDR2 (germline): SNHLY, FYNNEI.

This clonotype was seen more than once but under ten times. This chain uses TRBV28 with TRBJ2-7; possible D gene TRBD1, 5 bases. The CDR3 has 12 amino acids. The V gene lost 9 bases and the J gene lost 5 bases, with 14 bases spanning the gap. Germline V gene data show CDR1 as MDHEN and CDR2 as SYDVKM. CDR3 nucleotides: TGTGCCAGTGAATTTGGGGCCCACGAGCAGTACTTC. Translating gives CASEFGAHEQYF.

This clonotype was counted at least ten times. CDR3: CASSPTFNEQFF. CDR3 DNA: TGTGCCAGTTCCCCCACATTCAATGAGCAGTTCTTC. The gene calls are TRBV19 and TRBJ2-1; D call uncertain. The germline gives CDR1 LNHDA, CDR2 SQIVND (reference sequence). The V gene lost 8 bases and the J gene lost 6 bases, with 11 bases spanning the gap. This CDR3 comprises 12 residues.

This clonotype has at least ten counts. V gene TRBV10-3 combines with J gene TRBJ1-6; tentative D call: TRBD1 (5 bases). This CDR3 spans 14 amino acids. Trimming cost V 2 bases and J 9 bases, with 11 bases left between them. Germline V gives CDR1 ENHRY, CDR2 SYGVKD. In DNA, the CDR3 is TGTGCCATCAGTGAGAATGGGGGTGGTTCACCCCTCCACTTT. Amino acid sequence: CAISENGGGSPLHF.

This clonotype has more than one count but fewer than ten. The chain joins TRBV7-6 to TRBJ1-4, with 8 nucleotides matching TRBD1. Germline V gene lookup returns CDR1 SGHVS and CDR2 FNYEAQ. The J segment lost 7 bases and the V segment lost 5 bases, leaving 9 bases of the junction unmatched. The CDR3 extends over 15 amino acids. CDR3 DNA sequence: TGTGCCAGCAGCCCAGGGGGCAGAGGTAGTGAAAAACTGTTTTTT. This gives the protein CASSPGGRGSEKLFF.

The chain combines TRBV13 with TRBJ1-6; possibly TRBD1 for D (5 bases). The germline V and J ends were trimmed by 5 bases and 5 bases, with 16 bases remaining between them. CDR1 and CDR2 from the germline V gene are PRHDT and FYEKMQ (reference sequence). The CDR3 extends over 16 amino acids. CDR3 in DNA: TGTGCCAGCAGCGCGACTTTACAGGAAGATAATTCACCCCTCCACTTT. Its protein product is CASSATLQEDNSPLHF.